This TCR beta chain was sequenced during a study of identical twins. Study-wide points: There was more out-of-frame TCR alpha sharing in monozygotic twins than models estimated.

Comment on this clonotype: The target antigen is unknown.

Trimming cost V 6 bases and J 5 bases, with 10 bases left between them. Germline CDR1 reads MGHDK; CDR2 reads SYGVNS. The CDR3 totals 13 residues. TCRdb reprocessed the 5' RACE reads with MiXCR, giving one entry per CDR3 protein. The table has 1.5 million to 2 million distinct CDR3 sequences, about 31% seen once. The chain recombines TRBV25-1 with TRBJ1-4, with no clear D. This TCR came from a newborn girl in good health. The sample taken for sequencing was cord blood. CDR3 in DNA: TGTGCCAGCAGAGATGTTGGAAATGAAAAACTGTTTTTT. Its protein is CASRDVGNEKLFF.